This T cell receptor beta chain was sequenced during a study of blood T cells in healthy people across ages. Points on this clonotype: Its target is not known.

The CDR3 is made up of 14 amino acids. Trimming removed 4 bases from V and 8 bases from J; junction bases left unmatched: 11. The V gene's germline CDR1 is SGHRS and CDR2 YFSETQ. Study-level results: More naive CD4+ cells and higher diversity were found in long-lived than in aged donors. Lack of knowledge of donor CMV status possibly confounded expanded clonotype changes. PBMCs left unsorted prevented a conclusive naive versus antigen-experienced comparison.

Using a J-beta primer mix together with a sample-barcoded 5' primer, a second PCR was run for roughly 6 to 11 cycles. TCRdb called the 5' RACE reads again in MiXCR, with one record for every CDR3 protein. Here the sample spans 1.2 million to 1.5 million distinct CDR3 sequences, 40% to 50% being singletons. Sequenced sample: blood. The chain uses TRBV5-1 and TRBJ1-2; 7 bases are shared with TRBD1. This TCR derives from a young woman in good health. CDR3 DNA: TGCGCCAGCAGCCGGTCGACAGGGATGGAGGGCTACACCTTC. Its translation is CASSRSTGMEGYTF. Drawing the rest from reference TRBV5-1 and TRBJ1-2, the complete variable domain is KAGVTQTPRYLIKTRGQQVTLSCSPISGHRSVSWYQQTPGQGLQFLFEYFSETQRNKGNFPGRFSGRQFSNSRSEMNVSTLELGDSALYLCASSRSTGMEGYTFGSGTRLTVV.